The rows below give T cell receptor beta chains drawn from one sample of a study of beta chain features in type 1 diabetes. TCRdb's copy holds only in-frame clones and misses some; the assay was immunoSEQ multiplex PCR. The profile shows under 400,000 clones, 10% to 15% of them singletons. Material: naive CD4+ T cells from blood. These TCRs come from a woman between 18 and 29 years old with type 1 diabetes. CDR3s include the opening cysteine and the closing phenylalanine or tryptophan. The D gene is left open where the match is weak. Where a row states a size, it is once, few, many or the class of an expanded clone; other rows omit it.

V	size	J	D	CDR3	DNA
TRBV4-1	NA	TRBJ2-7	TRBD2	CASSQVWLAGEYEQYF	TGCGCCAGCAGCCAAGTGTGGCTAGCGGGAGAGTACGAGCAGTACTTC
TRBV5-1	NA	TRBJ2-1	NA	CASSLGDTGDEQFF	TGCGCCAGCAGCTTGGGTGACACCGGCGATGAGCAGTTCTTC
TRBV18	few	TRBJ2-7	NA	CASSTLGGGNEQYF	TGTGCCAGCTCAACCCTAGGGGGCGGGAACGAGCAGTACTTC
TRBV13	few	TRBJ2-7	TRBD1	CASSEGQGATQYF	TGTGCCAGCAGCGAAGGACAGGGGGCAACGCAGTACTTC
TRBV4-1	few	TRBJ2-3	NA	CASSQWRDWRRDTQYF	TGCGCCAGCAGCCAATGGCGGGACTGGCGGAGGGATACGCAGTATTTT
TRBV23-1	few	TRBJ2-1	NA	CASSQGDQYNEQFF	TGCGCCAGCAGTCAAGGTGATCAGTACAATGAGCAGTTCTTC
TRBV19	NA	TRBJ1-2	NA	CASKKGSTNYGYTF	TGTGCCAGTAAAAAGGGGTCAACTAACTATGGCTACACCTTC
TRBV4-3	few	TRBJ2-5	NA	CASSQGLTGRETQYF	TGCGCCAGCAGCCAAGGGTTAACAGGGAGAGAGACCCAGTACTTC
TRBV9	NA	TRBJ2-3	TRBD1	CASSGTQGARADTQYF	TGTGCCAGCAGCGGAACACAGGGGGCGCGGGCAGATACGCAGTATTTT
TRBV7-2	few	TRBJ2-1	TRBD2	CASSLTSATYNEQFF	TGTGCCAGCAGCTTAACTAGCGCAACCTACAATGAGCAGTTCTTC
TRBV28	NA	TRBJ2-7	TRBD1	CASTATPGQGYEQYF	TGTGCCAGCACCGCCACCCCGGGACAGGGCTACGAGCAGTACTTC
TRBV28	NA	TRBJ2-2	NA	CASSPYTGELFF	TGTGCCAGCAGTCCCTACACCGGGGAGCTGTTTTTT
TRBV5-1	NA	TRBJ2-7	TRBD2	CASSHTSGQSYEQYF	TGCGCCAGCAGCCACACTAGCGGGCAAAGCTACGAGCAGTACTTC
TRBV4-1	NA	TRBJ1-1	NA	CASSQVENTEAFF	TGCGCCAGCAGCCAAGTAGAGAACACTGAAGCTTTCTTT
TRBV5-1	NA	TRBJ2-5	NA	CASSPSDLRPQETQYF	TGCGCCAGCAGCCCGTCGGATCTGCGGCCCCAAGAGACCCAGTACTTC
TRBV7-2	NA	TRBJ1-1	NA	CASRRQGNTEAFF	TGTGCCAGTAGGCGTCAGGGAAACACTGAAGCTTTCTTT
TRBV30	NA	TRBJ2-7	NA	CAWSPIDRSYEQYF	TGTGCCTGGAGCCCTATCGACAGGTCCTACGAGCAGTACTTC
TRBV25-1	few	TRBJ2-3	TRBD1	CASSEGGTGSVDTQYF	TGTGCCAGCAGTGAAGGAGGGACAGGGTCGGTAGATACGCAGTATTTT
TRBV19	NA	TRBJ2-6	NA	CASSRRSSGANVLTF	TGTGCCAGTAGTCGGCGGAGCTCTGGGGCCAACGTCCTGACTTTC
TRBV9	NA	TRBJ2-7	NA	CASSVTPSAGTPYEQYF	TGTGCCAGCAGCGTAACCCCCTCGGCGGGAACTCCCTACGAGCAGTACTTC
TRBV4-1	once	TRBJ2-7	TRBD2	CASSQPTSGRYEQYF	TGCGCCAGCAGCCAACCCACTAGCGGGAGATACGAGCAGTACTTC
TRBV7-2	NA	TRBJ2-7	NA	CASSLGSGREQYF	TGTGCCAGCAGCTTAGGGTCCGGTCGGGAGCAGTACTTC
TRBV18	few	TRBJ2-1	TRBD2	CASSPLAGTYNEQFF	TGTGCCAGCTCACCACTAGCGGGGACATACAATGAGCAGTTCTTC
TRBV5-4	few	TRBJ2-7	TRBD2	CASSSLGAGVGEQYF	TGTGCCAGCAGCTCCCTGGGAGCGGGAGTGGGGGAGCAGTACTTC
TRBV6-6	few	TRBJ2-7	TRBD2	CASRNTPGLDSYEQYF	TGTGCCAGCAGAAATACGCCGGGACTAGACTCCTACGAGCAGTACTTC
TRBV14	few	TRBJ1-1	NA	CASSQDKESGRLNTEAFF	TGTGCCAGCAGCCAAGATAAAGAGTCAGGGAGGTTGAACACTGAAGCTTTCTTT
TRBV10-3	few	TRBJ2-5	NA	CAISESGTTQETQYF	TGTGCCATCAGTGAGTCGGGGACAACTCAAGAGACCCAGTACTTC
TRBV27	NA	TRBJ2-6	TRBD1	CASRKQGAGANVLTF	TGTGCCAGCAGGAAACAGGGGGCTGGGGCCAACGTCCTGACTTTC
TRBV29-1	NA	TRBJ2-7	NA	CSVLTGSEQYF	TGCAGCGTTCTCACAGGGAGTGAGCAGTACTTC
TRBV29-1	NA	TRBJ2-1	TRBD2	CSVGMASGVNEQFF	TGCAGCGTTGGGATGGCTAGCGGGGTGAATGAGCAGTTCTTC
TRBV11-2	few	TRBJ2-5	NA	CASSLALIRDIRQTQYF	TGTGCCAGCAGCTTAGCTTTAATCCGGGACATCCGCCAGACCCAGTACTTC
TRBV29-1	few	TRBJ2-7	TRBD1	CSVGTGSLYEQYF	TGCAGCGTTGGGACAGGGAGTCTCTACGAGCAGTACTTC
TRBV15	NA	TRBJ2-1	NA	CATSRETVSYNEQFF	TGTGCCACCAGCAGAGAAACGGTCTCCTACAATGAGCAGTTCTTC
TRBV11-2	few	TRBJ2-1	NA	CASSPSAGQFF	TGTGCCAGCAGCCCCAGCGCTGGGCAGTTCTTC
TRBV29-1	few	TRBJ2-5	NA	CSVRGGRAQETQYF	TGCAGCGTCAGAGGGGGGAGGGCTCAAGAGACCCAGTACTTC
TRBV2	few	TRBJ1-2	TRBD1	CASSEVVPGQGARGYTF	TGTGCCAGCAGTGAAGTCGTTCCGGGACAGGGGGCGCGTGGCTACACCTTC
TRBV11-2	NA	TRBJ2-5	TRBD2	CASSLDPITSGETQYF	TGTGCCAGCAGCTTAGACCCGATAACTAGCGGGGAGACCCAGTACTTC
TRBV7-3	few	TRBJ2-7	NA	CASSLMGTSIYEQYF	TGTGCCAGCAGCTTAATGGGGACAAGTATCTACGAGCAGTACTTC
TRBV5-6	few	TRBJ2-5	NA	CASSLVQGQETQYF	TGTGCCAGCAGCTTGGTACAGGGCCAAGAGACCCAGTACTTC
TRBV7-9	NA	TRBJ2-7	TRBD1	CASSLGQGKGYEQYF	TGTGCCAGCAGTTTAGGACAGGGAAAGGGGTACGAGCAGTACTTC
TRBV4-1	few	TRBJ2-2	TRBD2	CASSPGRVNPGELFF	TGCGCCAGCAGCCCTGGGAGGGTCAACCCCGGGGAGCTGTTTTTT
TRBV30	NA	TRBJ1-5	TRBD1	CAWSTGGLQPQHF	TGTGCCTGGAGCACAGGGGGCCTTCAGCCCCAGCATTTT
TRBV5-1	few	TRBJ2-3	TRBD2	CASGLAGVDTQYF	TGCGCCAGCGGACTAGCGGGAGTGGATACGCAGTATTTT
TRBV15	few	TRBJ2-7	TRBD1	CATSRDRGDYEQYF	TGTGCCACCAGCAGGGACAGGGGAGACTACGAGCAGTACTTC
TRBV11-3	NA	TRBJ1-2	NA	CASSRPGHDGYTF	TGTGCCAGCAGCCGTCCGGGACATGATGGCTACACCTTC
TRBV7-3	few	TRBJ1-1	NA	CASSASPGRMNTEAFF	TGTGCCAGCAGCGCCTCGCCAGGTCGCATGAACACTGAAGCTTTCTTT
TRBV15	few	TRBJ2-5	TRBD2	CATRTSGSAETQYF	TGTGCCACCAGGACTAGCGGGAGTGCAGAGACCCAGTACTTC
TRBV28	few	TRBJ1-5	NA	CASHAWRVAQPQHF	TGTGCCAGCCATGCTTGGAGGGTGGCTCAGCCCCAGCATTTT
TRBV7-2	few	TRBJ2-7	TRBD1	CASSYRQGSYEQYF	TGTGCCAGCAGCTACCGACAGGGGTCCTACGAGCAGTACTTC
TRBV5-4	few	TRBJ1-1	NA	CASSLVGGSGTEAFF	TGTGCCAGCAGCTTAGTCGGCGGGAGCGGCACTGAAGCTTTCTTT
TRBV28	NA	TRBJ1-2	NA	CATSGQNYGYTF	TGTGCCACGAGCGGACAGAACTATGGCTACACCTTC
TRBV4-1	NA	TRBJ1-5	TRBD1	CASSPTGEGNQPQHF	TGCGCCAGCAGCCCGACAGGGGAAGGCAATCAGCCCCAGCATTTT
TRBV10-3	NA	TRBJ2-3	NA	CAISESSGFTDTQYF	TGTGCCATCAGTGAGTCTTCGGGTTTCACAGATACGCAGTATTTT
TRBV5-4	few	TRBJ2-1	NA	CASSLVTEQFF	TGTGCCAGCAGCTTGGTGACAGAGCAGTTCTTC
TRBV11-3	few	TRBJ1-3	TRBD1	CASSLRDSNSGNTIYF	TGTGCCAGCAGCCTCCGGGACAGCAACTCTGGAAACACCATATATTTT